The clone carrying this TCR beta chain occurred a few times. Its specificity is unknown. This record comes from a study of cytomegalovirus exposure and HLA in healthy donors. Study-wide context: In terms of ancestry, the Caucasian-associated cluster contained 80% to 90% of the roughly 400 genotyped donors. Findings and limits, study-wide: Trimming of TCR beta V- and J-genes showed a link, identified in a later analysis, to a missense DCLRE1C variant.

In germline, CDR1 is MNHNS, CDR2 SASEGT. The CDR3 is 13 amino acids. V lost 5 bases and J 5 bases, leaving 7 bases between the germline ends. The PCR made use of 60 Vbeta and 13 Jbeta primers. Libraries were prepared by immunoSEQ multiplex PCR; TCRdb keeps only in-frame clonotypes and omits some of them. The data hold tens of thousands of clones, with nearly 80% observed a single time. This sequence originates from a woman aged 35 to 49 in good health and CMV-seronegative. Sequencing used PBMCs. J is TRBJ2-6 and V is TRBV6-1; D remains unclear. The CDR3 region has the DNA TGTGCCAGCAGTCCGTCGTGGGCCAACGTCCTGACTTTC. Its protein product is CASSPSWANVLTF.